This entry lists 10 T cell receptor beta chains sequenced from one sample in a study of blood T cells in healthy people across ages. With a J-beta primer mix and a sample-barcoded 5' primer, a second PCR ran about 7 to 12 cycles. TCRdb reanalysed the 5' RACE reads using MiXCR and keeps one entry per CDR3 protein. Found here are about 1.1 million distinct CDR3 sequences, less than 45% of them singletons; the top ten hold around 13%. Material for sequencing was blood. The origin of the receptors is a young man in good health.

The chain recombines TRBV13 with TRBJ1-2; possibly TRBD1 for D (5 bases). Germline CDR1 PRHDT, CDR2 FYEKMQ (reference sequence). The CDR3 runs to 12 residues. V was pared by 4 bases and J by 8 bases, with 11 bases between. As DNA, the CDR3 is TGTGCCAGCAGCTCCCTAAGACAGGGCTACACCTTC. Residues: CASSSLRQGYTF.

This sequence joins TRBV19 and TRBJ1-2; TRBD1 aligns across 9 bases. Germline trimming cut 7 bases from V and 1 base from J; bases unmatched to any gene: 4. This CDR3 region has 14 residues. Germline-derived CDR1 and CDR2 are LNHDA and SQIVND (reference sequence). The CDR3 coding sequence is TGTGCCAGTAAGGGGACAGGGAATAACTATGGCTACACCTTC. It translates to CASKGTGNNYGYTF.

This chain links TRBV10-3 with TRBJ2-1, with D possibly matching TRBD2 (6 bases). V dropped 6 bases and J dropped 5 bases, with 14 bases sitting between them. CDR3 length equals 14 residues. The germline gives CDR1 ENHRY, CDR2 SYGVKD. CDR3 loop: CAIRAGTSNNEQFF. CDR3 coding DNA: TGTGCCATCAGGGCCGGGACTTCGAACAATGAGCAGTTCTTC.

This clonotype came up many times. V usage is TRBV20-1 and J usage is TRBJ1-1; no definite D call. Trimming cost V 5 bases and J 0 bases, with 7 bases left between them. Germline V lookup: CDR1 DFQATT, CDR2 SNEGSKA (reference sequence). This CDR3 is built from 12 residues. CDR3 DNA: TGCAGTGCTCTTGGGGTGAACACTGAAGCTTTCTTT. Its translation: CSALGVNTEAFF.

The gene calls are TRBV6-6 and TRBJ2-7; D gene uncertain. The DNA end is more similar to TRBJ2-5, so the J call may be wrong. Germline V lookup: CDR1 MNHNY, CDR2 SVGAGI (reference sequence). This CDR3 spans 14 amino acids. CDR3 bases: TGTGCCAGCAGCTCAACCGCCTCGTCAGAGACCCAGTACTTC. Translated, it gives CASSSTASSETQYF.

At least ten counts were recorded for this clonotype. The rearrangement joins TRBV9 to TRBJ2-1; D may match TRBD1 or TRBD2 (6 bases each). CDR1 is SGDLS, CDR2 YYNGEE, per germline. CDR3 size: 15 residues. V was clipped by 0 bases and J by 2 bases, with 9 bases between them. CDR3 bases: TGTGCCAGCAGCGTAGCCGGGGGCCCCTACAATGAGCAGTTCTTC. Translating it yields CASSVAGGPYNEQFF.

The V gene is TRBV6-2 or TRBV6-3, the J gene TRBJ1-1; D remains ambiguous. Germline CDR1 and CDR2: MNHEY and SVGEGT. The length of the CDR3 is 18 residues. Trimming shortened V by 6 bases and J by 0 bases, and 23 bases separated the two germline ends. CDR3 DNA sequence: TGTGCCAGCAGCCCCGGCTTCGAGTTTCGAGGGCTGAACACTGAAGCTTTCTTT. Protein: CASSPGFEFRGLNTEAFF.

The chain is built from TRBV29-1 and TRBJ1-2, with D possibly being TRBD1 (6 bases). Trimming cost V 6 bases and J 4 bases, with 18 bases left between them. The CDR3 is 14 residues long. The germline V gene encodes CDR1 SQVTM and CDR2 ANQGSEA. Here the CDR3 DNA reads TGCAGCGTGAAACCGTGGGGGGCTAGCTATGGCTACACCTTC. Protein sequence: CSVKPWGASYGYTF.

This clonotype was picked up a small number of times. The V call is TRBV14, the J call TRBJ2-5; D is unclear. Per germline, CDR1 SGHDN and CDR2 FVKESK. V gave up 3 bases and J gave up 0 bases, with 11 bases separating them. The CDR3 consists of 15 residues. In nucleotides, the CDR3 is TGTGCCAGCAGCCACAGACATTTGTACCAAGAGACCCAGTACTTC. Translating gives CASSHRHLYQETQYF.

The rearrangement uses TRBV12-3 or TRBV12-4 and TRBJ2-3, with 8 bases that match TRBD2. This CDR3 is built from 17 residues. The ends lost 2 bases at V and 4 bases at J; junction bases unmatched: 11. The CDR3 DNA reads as TGTGCCAGCAGTTTATCAACTAGCGGTATACCTTCAGATACGCAGTATTTT. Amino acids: CASSLSTSGIPSDTQYF.